This T cell receptor (beta chain) was sequenced for a study of regulatory T cells in long-lasting Graves disease. Regarding time point: newly diagnosed GD, antithyroid drugs for less than 3 months. Researchers made the TCR library from RNA that was extracted from PBMCs. Ten or more counts support this clonotype. According to the study, TCR beta libraries were built with iRepertoire HTBI primers and CDR3-region Arm-PCR. TCRdb independently ran MiXCR on the multiplex PCR reads; one entry per CDR3 protein. The sample yields about 370,000 distinct CDR3 sequences, roughly a sixth seen once. The source material was peripheral blood mononuclear cells (PBMCs), sampled at new diagnosis, from a patient treated with antithyroid drugs. This clonotype was sampled from a female donor with Graves disease.

CDR3 DNA: TGTGCCAGCAGCTTCAGACAGGGCCTCTCTGGGGTCTCCTACGAGCAGTACTTC. Translation: CASSFRQGLSGVSYEQYF. This chain uses TRBV7-6 with TRBJ2-7, with 7 bases lining up with TRBD1. Germline assignment: CDR1 SGHVS and CDR2 FNYEAQ. The junction had 14 bases not matched to a gene; V was cut back by 3 bases and J by 0 bases. The CDR3 totals 18 residues.